Sequencing of this TCR beta chain was carried out in a study of identical twins. One entry per CDR3 protein results from TCRdb running MiXCR on the 5' RACE reads. The table shows around 1.7 million distinct CDR3 sequences, with 25% to 35% occurring only once. Each donor (without exception) was a healthy Caucasian. The CDR3 sequence is 15 residues long. Per germline, CDR1 LNHDA and CDR2 SQIVND (reference sequence). Trimming stripped 3 bases from V and 1 base from J, with 10 bases between. The TCR originated in a newborn girl in good health. What was sequenced was cord blood. The chain combines TRBV19 with TRBJ2-1; D is possibly TRBD2 (5 bases). Written as DNA, the CDR3 is TGTGCCAGTAGTATTGGGCTAGCTTCCTACAATGAGCAGTTCTTC. The encoded protein is CASSIGLASYNEQFF.